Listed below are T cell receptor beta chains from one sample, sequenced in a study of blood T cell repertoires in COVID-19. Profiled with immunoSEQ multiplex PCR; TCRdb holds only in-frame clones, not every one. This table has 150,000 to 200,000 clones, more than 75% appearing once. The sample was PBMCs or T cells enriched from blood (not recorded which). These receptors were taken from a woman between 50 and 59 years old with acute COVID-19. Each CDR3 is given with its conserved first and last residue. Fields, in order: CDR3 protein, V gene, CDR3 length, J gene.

CASSSTSGGYNEQFF	TRBV7-9	15	TRBJ2-1
CASTRGETQYF	TRBV12-3/TRBV12-4	11	TRBJ2-5
CASRPTGYDTQYF	TRBV12-3/TRBV12-4	13	TRBJ2-3
CASRENSNQPQHF	TRBV10-2	13	TRBJ1-5
CASRPRTTKVLFF	TRBV12-3/TRBV12-4	13	TRBJ2-2
CASSPGGVNTGELFF	TRBV3-1/TRBV3-2	15	TRBJ2-2
CASRQQGEVKEKLFF	TRBV7-9	15	TRBJ1-4
CASSPPGGADTQYF	TRBV2	14	TRBJ2-3
CASSQDVAPEKLFF	TRBV4-3	14	TRBJ1-4
CASLQGNGNTIYF	TRBV19	13	TRBJ1-3
CASSAAGATNEQFF	TRBV6-4	14	TRBJ2-1
CASSPHSGRETQYF	TRBV18	14	TRBJ2-5
CASSVDWRNSGNTIYF	TRBV9	16	TRBJ1-3
CASSIGTGNQPQHF	TRBV19	14	TRBJ1-5
CASSDYGTGNYGYTF	TRBV27	15	TRBJ1-2
CASSGLAGANTGELFF	TRBV10-1	16	TRBJ2-2
CASSVYGRGRNEQFF	TRBV9	15	TRBJ2-1
CSASFAVRQGGSPLHF	TRBV20-1	16	TRBJ1-6
CAISERQGARAFF	TRBV10-3	13	TRBJ1-1
CASSRSGGATDTQYF	TRBV5-1	15	TRBJ2-3
CASSAGRKNQPQHF	TRBV6-5	14	TRBJ1-5
CASSPRFAGEVWETQYF	TRBV5-1	17	TRBJ2-5
CASSQVGDSYYGYTF	TRBV4-1	15	TRBJ1-2
CASSSLSSGGGPRDTQYF	TRBV18	18	TRBJ2-3
CASSPQGQGRMGPNYGYTF	TRBV5-1	19	TRBJ1-2
CASSTSQFPEDGYTF	TRBV19	15	TRBJ1-2
CASSQEARARTSTDTQYF	TRBV3-1/TRBV3-2	18	TRBJ2-3
CASSLRQGVGVGLSSPLHF	TRBV28	19	TRBJ1-6
CASSPNREGEKLFF	TRBV18	14	TRBJ1-4
CASSPLTGGPDYGYTF	TRBV6-2/TRBV6-3	16	TRBJ1-2
CASSLGGHGNQPQHF	TRBV7-2	15	TRBJ1-5
CASGRTGFDLTF	TRBV2	12	TRBJ2-6
CASSAPTGENTEAFF	TRBV9	15	TRBJ1-1
CASSYSKPVNSPLHF	TRBV6-5	15	TRBJ1-6
CASSAQEPQHF	TRBV28	11	TRBJ1-5
CASSYQSGGPDTQYF	TRBV7-2	15	TRBJ2-3
CASSQDYLQPQHF	TRBV4-1	13	TRBJ1-5
CASFNSNEQFF	TRBV5-4	11	TRBJ2-1
CASSPTGLSYTF	TRBV14	12	TRBJ1-2
CASSHLAGGEFDTQYF	TRBV7-8	16	TRBJ2-3
CASTRAWGRGSPLHF	TRBV28	15	TRBJ1-6
CASSQDRTGTAYNEQFF	TRBV4-3	17	TRBJ2-1
CASSQPVQYGYTF	TRBV23-1	13	TRBJ1-2
CASSLPDQPQHF	TRBV5-4	12	TRBJ1-5
CASSIRGVSNQPQHF	TRBV19	15	TRBJ1-5
CASSPGAGTGELFF	TRBV3-1/TRBV3-2	14	TRBJ2-2
CASGGQGDLTEAFF	TRBV5-1	14	TRBJ1-1
CASSRGEPINYGYTF	TRBV5-6	15	TRBJ1-2
CASSIPGFLSGNTIYF	TRBV19	16	TRBJ1-3
CASSYSRGSTDTQYF	TRBV6-5	15	TRBJ2-3
CASRGTTSGANVLTF	TRBV7-2	15	TRBJ2-6
CASSRRLAGGDADTQYF	TRBV19	17	TRBJ2-3
CASSSDDRGVTGELFF	TRBV7-3	16	TRBJ2-2
CASSLTGEGGNTIYF	TRBV28	15	TRBJ1-3
CASSSRTSGGAGELFF	TRBV5-4	16	TRBJ2-2
CASSLEGREAEKLFF	TRBV5-1	15	TRBJ1-4
CASSLGAGQGNSPLHF	TRBV7-8	16	TRBJ1-6
CASTTGRRLTEAFF	TRBV6-5	14	TRBJ1-1
CASSQDFGGTPDTQYF	TRBV14	16	TRBJ2-3